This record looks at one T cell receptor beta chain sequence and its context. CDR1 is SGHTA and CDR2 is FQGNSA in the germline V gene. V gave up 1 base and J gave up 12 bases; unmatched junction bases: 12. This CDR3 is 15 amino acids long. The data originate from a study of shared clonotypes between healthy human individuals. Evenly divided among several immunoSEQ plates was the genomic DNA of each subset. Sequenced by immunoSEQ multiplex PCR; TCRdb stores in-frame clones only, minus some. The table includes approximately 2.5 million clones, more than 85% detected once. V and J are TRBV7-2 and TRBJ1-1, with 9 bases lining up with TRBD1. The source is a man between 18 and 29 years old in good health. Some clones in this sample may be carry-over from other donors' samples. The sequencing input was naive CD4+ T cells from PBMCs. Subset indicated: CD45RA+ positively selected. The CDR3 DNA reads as TGTGCCAGCAGCTTAGTCGCCGGGACAGGGTTTTCGTCTTTCTTT. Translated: CASSLVAGTGFSSFF.